This T cell receptor (beta chain) comes out of a study of cytomegalovirus exposure and HLA in healthy donors. Study background: There were fewer than 130 million unique TCR beta sequences, drawn from around 180 million T cells, in an earlier analysis. Broader study findings: Associated with HLA alleles at 0.05 false discovery rate in a later analysis were over 15,000 TCR beta sequences. Confirmation was obtained in vitro that a few CMV-associated chains are specific for CMV antigens.

This clone was seen only a few times. Its cognate antigen is unknown. In the PCR, 60 Vbeta and 13 Jbeta primers were used. The data were produced by immunoSEQ multiplex PCR, yet TCRdb's version contains in-frame clones alone and is incomplete. The top ten clones hold over 1.5% of a sample with 120,000 or so clones, roughly 14% of them seen once. Germline values: CDR1 SGHTA, CDR2 FQGNSA. The CDR3 is made up of 14 amino acids. The ends lost 6 bases at V and 6 bases at J; junction bases unmatched: 7. The clonotype comes from a woman in her late teens or twenties in good health and CMV-seronegative. The chain is built from TRBV7-2 and TRBJ1-2; TRBD1 agrees at 10 bases. The sample taken for sequencing was PBMCs. The DNA for the CDR3 is TGTGCCAGCAGACCGGACAGGGGGAGCGATGGCTACACCTTC. This sequence encodes CASRPDRGSDGYTF.